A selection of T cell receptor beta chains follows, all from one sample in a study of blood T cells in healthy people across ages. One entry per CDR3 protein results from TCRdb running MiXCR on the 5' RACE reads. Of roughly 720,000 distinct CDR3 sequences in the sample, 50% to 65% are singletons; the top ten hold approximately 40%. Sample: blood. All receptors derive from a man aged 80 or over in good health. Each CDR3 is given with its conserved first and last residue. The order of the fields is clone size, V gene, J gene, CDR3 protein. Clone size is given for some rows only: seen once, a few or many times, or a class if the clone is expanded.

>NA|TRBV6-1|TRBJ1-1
CASSEAGPWGTEAFF
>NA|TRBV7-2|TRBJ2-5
CASSLWDRGLGQETQYF
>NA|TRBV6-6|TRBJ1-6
CASSGGSKSPLHF
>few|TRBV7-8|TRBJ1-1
CASSLTDSNTEAFF
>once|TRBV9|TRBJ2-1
CASSVAGGGSYNEQFF
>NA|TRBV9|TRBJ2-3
CASSQRPGTSMSTDTQYF
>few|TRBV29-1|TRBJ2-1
CSVEDLGQKFF
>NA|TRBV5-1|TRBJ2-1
CASSFQAGVRYEQFF
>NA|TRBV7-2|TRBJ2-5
CASSLVGTGGATQYF
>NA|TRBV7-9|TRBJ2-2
CASSLSSGRKGTGELFF
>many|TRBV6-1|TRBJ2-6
CASSPMISGANVLTF
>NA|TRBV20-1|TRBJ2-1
CSAKTSGISNEQFF
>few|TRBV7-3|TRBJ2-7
CASSLGPQGPYEQYF
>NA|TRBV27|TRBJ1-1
CASSSDQVQNTEAFF
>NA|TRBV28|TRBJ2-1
CASSPHNEQFF
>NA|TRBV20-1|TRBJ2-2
CSARGDFTNTGELFF
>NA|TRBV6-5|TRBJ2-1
CASSYRVSGRSYNEQFF
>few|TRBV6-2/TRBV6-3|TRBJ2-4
CASSPSGLVAKNIQYF
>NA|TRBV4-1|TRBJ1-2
CASSQPIGRDYGYTF
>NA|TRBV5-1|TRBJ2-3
CASSPDIDTDTQYF
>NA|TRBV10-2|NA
CASRQGVIGLETQYF
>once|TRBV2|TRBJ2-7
CASSEATYYEQYF
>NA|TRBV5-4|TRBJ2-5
CASSSGTSGKETQYF
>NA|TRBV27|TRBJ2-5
CASRGSGLGETQYF